The T cell receptor beta chain described here comes from a study of cytomegalovirus exposure and HLA in healthy donors. About the study: A subsequent analysis stated that the approximately 120 validation repertoires were run on the same platform as the approximately 700 first-cohort repertoires.

The V gene lost 6 bases and the J gene lost 5 bases, with 13 bases spanning the gap. The germline V gene encodes CDR1 SNHLY and CDR2 FYNNEI. This CDR3 spans 13 amino acids. The data were produced by immunoSEQ multiplex PCR, yet TCRdb's version contains in-frame clones alone and is incomplete. The sample shows more than 85,000 clones, about nine tenths of them seen only once. This clone was picked up one time. The antigen remains unidentified. Study-wide points: It was reported that the classifier diagnosed cytomegalovirus status with high specificity and sensitivity in both the original and validation cohorts.

These donors were members of the roughly 110-subject validation cohort, a group separate from the approximately 670-subject first cohort. This chain connects TRBV2 to TRBJ2-5; possible D gene TRBD2, 7 bases. The sequence was obtained from a young woman in good health and CMV-seronegative. The sample taken for sequencing was PBMCs. DNA of the CDR3: TGTGCCAGCAGAACCGGGGGGCCGGAGACCCAGTACTTC. Protein sequence: CASRTGGPETQYF.